This TCR beta chain is drawn from a study of cytomegalovirus exposure and HLA in healthy donors. Trimming at V came to 8 bases and at J to 6 bases, leaving 11 bases not matched to a gene. Germline values: CDR1 MDHEN, CDR2 SYDVKM. The CDR3 runs to 15 residues. A multiplex PCR was run with 60 Vbeta primers and 13 Jbeta primers. Clones were sequenced by immunoSEQ multiplex PCR, and TCRdb holds only the in-frame ones, with some missing. The table has about 140,000 clones, approximately 71% seen once; the top ten hold 2%. Findings and limits, study-wide: Later analysis showed most CMV-associated TCR beta chains appearing HLA-restricted.

A note on this clone: Its antigen is undetermined.

The sequenced material came from PBMCs. The chain has TRBV28 and TRBJ2-1, with TRBD1 identical over 9 bases. This receptor was obtained from a man aged 30-40 years in good health and CMV-seronegative. CDR3 loop: CASGPSGTGINEQFF. Written as DNA, the CDR3 is TGTGCCAGCGGACCGTCCGGGACAGGGATCAATGAGCAGTTCTTC.